Below, one T cell receptor (beta chain) is given with its context. The ends lost 4 bases at V and 4 bases at J; junction bases unmatched: 9. Looked up from germline, CDR1 is KGHSH and CDR2 is LQKENI. The CDR3 contains 16 residues. Original data processing: Estimation of nucleated cell counts relied on the amplification of reference gene primers. Libraries were prepared by immunoSEQ multiplex PCR; TCRdb keeps only in-frame clonotypes and omits some of them. That table supplies the V and J calls and clone size; D and trimming were determined from the DNA. The table has just under 50,000 clones, about 80% seen once. These data come from a study of blood T cell repertoires in COVID-19. Study-level information: Researchers got acute and convalescent COVID-19 samples from the United States, Italy and Spain. Nucleic acid was either cDNA or gDNA, and it came from T cells, B-cell-depleted T cells, or PBMCs.

The sample comprised peripheral blood. The chain is built from TRBV18 and TRBJ1-5; TRBD1 matches 8 bases. This TCR was recovered from a man between 65 and 79 years old with acute or convalescent COVID-19. In DNA, the CDR3 is TGTGCCAGCTCACTTGGGACAGGTTCCTTAAATCAGCCCCAGCATTTT. This codes for CASSLGTGSLNQPQHF.